This TCR beta chain is drawn from a study of T cell repertoires in ileal Crohn's disease. TCRdb's copy holds only in-frame clones and misses some; the assay was immunoSEQ multiplex PCR. The profile covers under 20,000 clones, with roughly 85% appearing a single time and 9% to 12% taken by the ten largest. The CDR3 contains 14 residues. Germline CDR1 and CDR2: KGHSH and LQKENI. V was pared by 2 bases and J by 8 bases, with 10 bases between. J is TRBJ1-6 and V is TRBV18; perhaps TRBD1 as D (5 bases). The source of this sequence is an adult with Crohn's disease. Sequencing input: ileal tissue. Here the CDR3 reads CASSPGRAYSPLHF. Here the CDR3 DNA reads TGTGCCAGCTCACCAGGCAGGGCATATTCACCCCTCCACTTT.